Below, 9 T cell receptor beta chains from the same sample are listed, as sequenced in a study of blood T cell repertoires in COVID-19. The method was immunoSEQ multiplex PCR; TCRdb's version includes in-frame clones alone and lacks a portion of them. The data contain tens of thousands of clones, 60% to 85% of them singletons. The sequencing sample was made of peripheral blood. Receptors were obtained from a human donor in a cohort sampled during active COVID-19.

The chain employs TRBV28 and TRBJ1-2; maybe TRBD1 (6 bases). The CDR3 sequence is 11 residues long. Germline CDR1 and CDR2: MDHEN and SYDVKM. The CDR3 region has the DNA TGTGCTATTAACAGGGACTATGGCTACACCTTC. Protein sequence: CAINRDYGYTF.

The rearrangement joins TRBV27 to TRBJ2-7, with 14 bases aligning to TRBD2. This CDR3 region has 16 residues. J was trimmed by 2 bases and V by 5 bases; bases with no gene match: 5. Germline CDR1 and CDR2: MNHEY and SMNVEV (reference sequence). The chain's CDR3 is CASSPTGLAGAYEQYF. CDR3 coding DNA: TGTGCCAGCAGTCCCACGGGACTAGCGGGAGCCTACGAGCAGTACTTC.

The chain combines TRBV24-1 with TRBJ2-3; TRBD1 might be the D (6 bases). V was pared by 9 bases and J by 14 bases, with 26 bases between. Germline V gene lookup returns CDR1 KGHDR and CDR2 SFDVKD. This CDR3 comprises 14 residues. The CDR3 coding sequence is TGTGCCACCGCCAGGGGACCGTCGTCCCGATTCTTGTATTTT. Protein: CATARGPSSRFLYF.

V and J are TRBV14 and TRBJ2-3, with 15 bases lining up with TRBD2. This CDR3 is 16 amino acids long. Losses at the gene ends were 1 base for V and 4 bases for J; bases not matched to a gene: 0. Germline values: CDR1 SGHDN, CDR2 FVKESK. In DNA, the CDR3 is TGTGCCAGCAGCCAAGGGACTAGCGGGGGGGCAGATACGCAGTATTTT. Translation: CASSQGTSGGADTQYF.

The chain uses TRBV28 and TRBJ1-5, with 9 nucleotides matching TRBD1. After removal of 8 bases from V and 3 bases from J, the junction contained 11 bases not matched to a gene. The CDR3 has 16 amino acids. In germline, CDR1 is MDHEN, CDR2 SYDVKM. The CDR3 region has the DNA TGTGCCAGCGTCGGGACAGGGAAGATAGCCAATCAGCCCCAGCATTTT. As protein: CASVGTGKIANQPQHF.

The chain has TRBV16 and TRBJ1-1, with 7 bases lining up with TRBD1. Germline V gene sequence: CDR1 KGHSY, CDR2 FQNENV. The J segment lost 4 bases and the V segment lost 4 bases, leaving 6 bases of the junction unmatched. The CDR3 loop spans 14 amino acids. In DNA form, the CDR3 reads TGTGCCAGCAGCCCGAGACAGGGTATCACTGAAGCTTTCTTT. This translates into CASSPRQGITEAFF.

This clone appeared once. The J gene is TRBJ2-6, the V gene TRBV18, with 7 bases matching TRBD1. Trimming cost V 4 bases and J 1 base; bases outside gene matches: 10. Looked up from germline, CDR1 is KGHSH and CDR2 is LQKENI. The CDR3 is 18 amino acids. The CDR3 is CASSLQGQSRSGANVLTF. The DNA of the CDR3 is TGTGCCAGCTCACTGCAGGGACAGTCACGATCTGGGGCCAACGTCCTGACTTTC.

The rearrangement uses TRBV7-2 and TRBJ2-4, with a tentative D call TRBD2 (7 bases). Germline lookup yields CDR1 SGHTA and CDR2 FQGNSA. CDR3 length equals 15 residues. V shed 6 bases and J shed 9 bases, with 21 bases lying between them. The chain's CDR3 is CASRTAAGARGIQYF. The DNA for the CDR3 is TGTGCCAGCAGAACCGCCGCGGGGGCGCGTGGCATTCAGTACTTC. The complete variable domain, with remaining parts taken from reference TRBV7-2 and TRBJ2-4, reads GAGVSQSPSNKVTEKGKDVELRCDPISGHTALYWYRQSLGQGLEFLIYFQGNSAPDKSGLPSDRFSAERTGGSVSTLTIQRTQQEDSAVYLCASRTAAGARGIQYFGAGTRLSVL.

This sequence joins TRBV30 and TRBJ1-4; D is possibly TRBD1 (6 bases). CDR1 GTSNPN and CDR2 SVGIG come from the germline V gene (reference sequence). There are 15 residues in the CDR3. Between the trimmed V and J ends, which lost 0 bases and 8 bases, there was a span of 16 bases. DNA for the CDR3: TGTGCCTGGAGTGTATCACAGGGTGTTAGGGAAAAACTGTTTTTT. It translates to CAWSVSQGVREKLFF.